Following are 21 T cell receptor beta chains from one sample sequenced in a study of T cell clonality in common variable immunodeficiency. This table comes from immunoSEQ multiplex PCR, and its TCRdb copy is limited to in-frame clones, with some not included. This sample shows about 64,000 clones and no singletons; 1.7% rests with the ten largest. The sample taken for sequencing was peripheral blood mononuclear cells. The receptors shown here come from a person aged 18-69 years in good health.

This clone was found many times. The CDR3 end is not reached by the read, which stops 3 residues before it; the germline J gene fills it in. The gene calls are TRBV7-2 and TRBJ2-4; TRBD2 agrees at 7 bases. The CDR3 is 15 residues long. Germline loops: CDR1 SGHTA, CDR2 FQGNSA. CDR3 amino acids: CASSLVSTGGSAQYF. The part of the CDR3 DNA that was read is TGTGCCAGCAGCTTAGTCTCGACCGGGGGGTCAGCT. Supplemented by reference TRBV7-2 and TRBJ2-4, the full variable domain reads GAGVSQSPSNKVTEKGKDVELRCDPISGHTALYWYRQSLGQGLEFLIYFQGNSAPDKSGLPSDRFSAERTGGSVSTLTIQRTQQEDSAVYLCASSLVSTGGSAQYFGAGTRLSVL.

This clone has ten or more counts. CDR3 sequence: CASSLDHPGVTGTTEAFF. Incomplete CDR3 DNA: TGTGCCAGCAGCTTAGACCATCCCGGGGTGACAGGGACAACTGAA. This chain uses TRBV7-6 with TRBJ1-1; 7 bases are a match to TRBD1. The read is 3 residues too short to cover the CDR3 end, so that end is filled in from the germline J gene. The ends lost 1 base at V and 5 bases at J; junction bases unmatched: 16. Germline V gives CDR1 SGHVS, CDR2 FNYEAQ. The CDR3 has 18 amino acids.

In its sample, this clone was seen many times. The CDR3 end falls 3 residues outside the read, so it is completed with the germline J gene. The sample has other DNA sequences that encode this CDR3 too. The V and J genes are TRBV10-1 and TRBJ1-3; 7 nucleotides align to TRBD1. This CDR3 comprises 15 residues. The germline V gene has CDR1 WNHNN and CDR2 SYGVQD (reference sequence). J gave up 8 bases and V 4 bases, and 11 bases lay outside the gene matches. The CDR3: CASSVTRTGQDTIYF. CDR3 bases read: TGCGCCAGCAGTGTGACCCGGACAGGACAGGACACC.

This clone has ten or more counts. CDR3 loop: CSGTLAGAVGELFF. The DNA read from the CDR3 is TGCAGCGGCACACTAGCGGGAGCGGTCGGGGAG. The chain couples TRBV29-1 to TRBJ2-2; 11 bases map to TRBD2. Sequencing ends 3 residues short of the CDR3 end; the germline J gene provides the rest. J lost 7 bases, V lost 7 bases, and 8 bases had no gene match. The CDR3 contains 14 residues. Germline lookup yields CDR1 SQVTM and CDR2 ANQGSEA.

This clone was counted ten times or more. The CDR3 end lies 3 residues beyond the end of the read and is filled in from the germline J gene. The gene calls are TRBV4-2 and TRBJ2-3; D is ambiguous. Trimming cost V 0 bases and J 0 bases, with 16 bases left between them. The CDR3 runs to 18 residues. Germline CDR1 and CDR2: LGHNA and YNFKEQ. CDR3 amino acids: CASSQDSSWFTSTDTQYF. The CDR3 bases that were read are TGTGCCAGCAGCCAAGACTCGTCATGGTTTACTAGCACAGATACG.

This clone has a count of ten or more. CDR3 sequence: CASSVKRRRLAKNIQYF. CDR3 DNA (partial): TGTGCCAGCAGTGTGAAAAGGAGGCGGCTAGCCAAAAACATT. This chain joins TRBV2 and TRBJ2-4, with D tentatively TRBD2 (5 bases). Sequencing ends 3 residues short of the CDR3 end; the germline J gene provides the rest. Germline lookup yields CDR1 SNHLY and CDR2 FYNNEI. Trimming left V 4 bases short and J 0 bases short, with 16 bases between. The CDR3 totals 17 residues.

This clone was counted ten times or more. The read falls 3 residues short of the CDR3 end, and the missing part is taken from the germline J gene. The chain joins TRBV5-1 to TRBJ1-6, with D possibly matching TRBD1 (6 bases). The length of the CDR3 is 16 residues. With 0 bases removed from V and 10 bases from J, the gap between germline ends came to 17 bases. CDR1 is SGHRS and CDR2 is YFSETQ in the germline V gene. Here the CDR3 reads CASSLAVGAAASPLHF. Partial CDR3 DNA: TGCGCCAGCAGCTTGGCCGTGGGGGCAGCGGCCTCACCC.

This clone was detected ten times or more. The read gets to within 3 residues of the CDR3 end, and the germline J gene fills in the rest. The chain recombines TRBV5-4 with TRBJ1-3, with a weak D call TRBD1 (6 bases). V lost 4 bases to trimming and J lost 1 base, with 15 bases between them. Germline V CDR1 and CDR2: SGHNT, YYREEE (reference sequence). This CDR3 has 16 amino acids. Incomplete CDR3 DNA: TGTGCCAGCAGCGAAAACATCAGGGGATCTGGAAACACC. Its protein is CASSENIRGSGNT. The CDR3 as a whole reads CASSENIRGSGNTIYF. Looking up the rest from reference TRBV5-4 and TRBJ1-3 gives the full variable domain: ETGVTQSPTHLIKTRGQQVTLRCSSQSGHNTVSWYQQALGQGPQFIFQYYREEENGRGNFPPRFSGLQFPNYSSELNVNALELDDSALYLCASSENIRGSGNTIYFGEGSWLTVV.

This clone appeared many times. The missing CDR3 end, 3 residues past where the read stops, is filled in from the germline J gene. The chain has TRBV6-1 and TRBJ1-5, with 10 bases lining up with TRBD1. The CDR3 is made up of 15 amino acids. V lost 3 bases to trimming and J lost 7 bases; unmatched junction nucleotides: 6. Germline V gene data show CDR1 as MNHNS and CDR2 as SASEGT. Partial CDR3 DNA: TGTGCCAGCAGTGAGGACAGGGGGGTCGGCCAGCCC. Residues: CASSEDRGVGQP. The full CDR3 reads CASSEDRGVGQPQHF.

Many counts were recorded for this clone. The read comes to an end 3 residues before the CDR3 does, leaving the germline J gene to fill in the end. The chain has TRBV28 and TRBJ1-5; TRBD1 aligns across 10 bases. The CDR3 loop spans 16 amino acids. In germline, CDR1 is MDHEN, CDR2 SYDVKM. After removal of 6 bases from V and 7 bases from J, the junction contained 12 bases not matched to a gene. The sequenced part of the CDR3 DNA is TGTGCCAGCAGCCTTGCGACAGGGGGCGAGATCCAGCCC. Its protein product is CASSLATGGEIQP. The whole CDR3 is CASSLATGGEIQPQHF.

This clone showed up many times. The read gets to within 3 residues of the CDR3 end, and the germline J gene fills in the rest. The rearrangement joins TRBV10-2 to TRBJ2-2; 9 bases map to TRBD1. This CDR3 contains 14 residues. Germline V gene sequence: CDR1 WSHSY, CDR2 SAAADI. Trimming took 3 bases from V and 6 from J; bases not matched to a gene: 2. The covered CDR3 bases are TGCGCCAGCAGTGAACAGGGGGCTTCCGGGGAG. Amino acid sequence: CASSEQGASGE. The full-length CDR3 reads as CASSEQGASGELFF.

Ten or more counts support this clone. Coverage ceases 3 residues before the CDR3 finishes, and the germline J gene fills in the end. The chain joins TRBV2 to TRBJ2-3; D gene uncertain. Germline V gives CDR1 SNHLY, CDR2 FYNNEI. The CDR3 is made up of 13 amino acids. The V end was cut by 4 bases, the J end by 5 bases, with 10 bases between. CDR3 bases read: TGTGCCAGCAGTGGGAGCCGCGGAGATACG. It specifies CASSGSRGDT. The CDR3 as a whole reads CASSGSRGDTQYF.

This clone was seen ten or more times. The read ends 3 residues early relative to the CDR3; the germline J gene fills the gap. The chain employs TRBV5-6 and TRBJ2-3; TRBD1 is a possible D gene (5 bases). The ends were cut back, 0 bases at V and 3 bases at J, with 11 bases in the middle. This CDR3 region has 15 residues. CDR1 is SGHDT, CDR2 YYEEEE, per germline. CDR3 protein: CASSLEGRTTDTQYF. The DNA read from the CDR3 is TGTGCCAGCAGCTTGGAGGGGCGAACGACAGATACG.

This clone occurred many times. The read ends 3 residues before the CDR3 terminus; that terminus is restored from the germline J gene. The chain is built from TRBV7-9 and TRBJ2-1; D gene unclear. V lost 8 bases to trimming and J lost 0 bases, with 14 bases between them. This CDR3 has 15 residues. Germline values: CDR1 SEHNR, CDR2 FQNEAQ (reference sequence). CDR3 DNA (partial): TGTGCCAGCGATGGCGGATCTAGCTCCTACAATGAG. Amino acids: CASDGGSSSYNE. The whole CDR3 protein is CASDGGSSSYNEQFF. Variable domain in full (rest from reference TRBV7-9 and TRBJ2-1): DTGVSQNPRHKITKRGQNVTFRCDPISEHNRLYWYRQTLGQGPEFLTYFQNEAQLEKSRLLSDRFSAERPKGSFSTLEIQRTEQGDSAMYLCASDGGSSSYNEQFFGPGTRLTVL.

This clone was seen repeatedly, ten times or more. CDR3 DNA (partial): TGCAGTGCTAGAGAGGGACAGGTGAACACCGGGGAG. Amino acids: CSAREGQVNTGE. The full-length CDR3 reads as CSAREGQVNTGELFF. The chain is built from TRBV20-1 and TRBJ2-2, with 8 bases fitting TRBD1. The sequence runs out 3 residues before the end of the CDR3; the remainder is reconstructed from the germline J gene. The CDR3 covers 15 residues. The J segment lost 1 base and the V segment lost 0 bases, leaving 1 base of the junction unmatched. Germline lookup yields CDR1 DFQATT and CDR2 SNEGSKA (reference sequence).

This clone was observed at least ten times. Coverage ceases 3 residues before the CDR3 finishes, and the germline J gene fills in the end. The chain uses TRBV19 and TRBJ2-7, with 7 bases fitting TRBD1. V gave up 5 bases and J gave up 3 bases; unmatched junction bases: 10. The CDR3 extends over 15 amino acids. Per the germline V gene, CDR1 is LNHDA and CDR2 is SQIVND (reference sequence). This CDR3 is CASSLFWTGFYEQYF. The sequenced part of the CDR3 DNA is TGTGCCAGTAGTCTATTCTGGACAGGCTTCTACGAG.

Ten or more counts support this clone. The DNA ends 3 residues before the CDR3 does, and the rest of the CDR3 is filled in from the germline J gene. The chain carries TRBV7-2 and TRBJ2-5, with 7 bases aligning to TRBD1. The CDR3 is 15 amino acids. J was trimmed by 2 bases and V by 7 bases; bases with no gene match: 10. Germline V gene sequence: CDR1 SGHTA, CDR2 FQGNSA. The CDR3 bases that were read are TGTGCCAGCATCTCCCAGAGGGGGCTTCAAGAGACC. Translation gives CASISQRGLQET. The whole CDR3 is CASISQRGLQETQYF.

There are many counts of this clone. The read falls 3 residues short of the CDR3 end, and the missing part is taken from the germline J gene. The chain is built from TRBV29-1 and TRBJ2-1; 14 bases map to TRBD2. The CDR3 totals 16 residues. J lost 4 bases, V lost 8 bases, and 10 bases had no gene match. Per the germline V gene, CDR1 is SQVTM and CDR2 is ANQGSEA. This CDR3 reads CSLMGTSGSRYNEQFF. The CDR3 DNA, read in part, is TGCAGCTTAATGGGGACTAGCGGGAGTCGGTACAATGAG.

There are many counts of this clone. Sequencing ends 3 residues short of the CDR3 end; the germline J gene provides the rest. This chain joins TRBV29-1 and TRBJ1-2, with TRBD1 as a possible D gene (5 bases). Germline-derived CDR1 and CDR2 are SQVTM and ANQGSEA. This CDR3 has 16 residues. V lost 3 bases and J lost 4, with 21 bases in between. This CDR3 reads CSVESESWGEPYGYTF. The sequenced CDR3 bases are TGCAGCGTTGAGAGTGAATCCTGGGGGGAACCCTATGGC.

This clone was seen many times. Read sequence stops 3 residues before the CDR3 end, and the germline J gene provides the missing end. The chain links TRBV5-1 to TRBJ1-4, with D possibly being TRBD1 (5 bases). The CDR3 runs 15 residues. CDR1 SGHRS and CDR2 YFSETQ come from the germline V gene. V lost 0 bases to trimming and J lost 7 bases, with 13 bases between them. The covered CDR3 bases are TGCGCCAGCAGCTTGGTATCAGGGTATGGTGAAAAA. It translates to CASSLVSGYGEK. The whole CDR3 protein reads CASSLVSGYGEKLFF.

This clone was observed many times. The read ends 3 residues early relative to the CDR3; the germline J gene fills the gap. The chain uses TRBV5-1 and TRBJ2-1; 7 bases fit TRBD1. The germline V gene encodes CDR1 SGHRS and CDR2 YFSETQ. Trimming cost V 4 bases and J 4 bases; bases outside gene matches: 11. This CDR3 contains 16 residues. The CDR3 DNA, read in part, is TGCGCCAGCAGCCGGACAGGCCAACAGCTTTACAATGAG. It encodes CASSRTGQQLYNE. The full-length CDR3 reads as CASSRTGQQLYNEQFF.